The sequence of this T cell receptor beta chain was determined in a study of radiation and T cells in renal cell carcinoma. Time point specified: blood 2 weeks post-SBRT. Treatment defined: 15 Gy SBRT to primary tumor, nephrectomy 4 weeks later. The data were produced by immunoSEQ multiplex PCR, yet TCRdb's version contains in-frame clones alone and is incomplete. The sample contains tens of thousands of clones, about 80% of which appear only once. Trimming left V 5 bases short and J 2 bases short, with 10 bases between. Germline V gene lookup returns CDR1 MNHNS and CDR2 SASEGT. There are 14 residues in the CDR3.

Here the sequenced sample was blood, taken from a patient whose treatment included radiotherapy and nephrectomy. The J gene is TRBJ1-3, the V gene TRBV6-1; D is possibly TRBD1 (5 bases). The TCR originated in a woman aged 70-85 years with renal cell carcinoma. The CDR3 is CASSQGPPGNTIYF. The CDR3 nucleotides are TGTGCCAGCAGTCAGGGTCCCCCTGGAAACACCATATATTTT.